What follows are 25 T cell receptor beta chains derived from one specimen sequenced in a study of regulatory T cells in long-lasting Graves disease (TCRdb year 2021). The time point tag for this specimen amounts to: newly diagnosed GD, antithyroid drugs for less than 3 months. For both TCR sequencing and RNA sequencing, RNA was extracted from PBMCs using TRIzol. The library was produced with multiplex PCR. Sequencing was performed on an Illumina HiSeq 4000. CDR3 regions were amplified by Arm-PCR with iRepertoire HTBI primers to construct TCR beta libraries. Using fastp trimming at Q25 and MiXCR clonotype assembly, TCRdb reanalyzed the public sequencing data and kept in-frame beta chains. Entries that share a CDR3 protein sequence are merged under the most common genes and DNA. The sample table shows over 500,000 distinct CDR3 sequences, and more than 15% are seen once. Together, the top ten hold around 12% of the sample.

The sample was also reused in another study, on T cells in Graves' hyperthyroidism and ophthalmopathy.

Here the sequenced sample was peripheral blood mononuclear cells (PBMCs), taken at new diagnosis, from a patient treated with antithyroid drugs. These receptors all stem from a man between 18 and 35 years old with Graves disease. Donor details come from another sample of the same person, matched by shared clones.

This clonotype appeared many times. This sequence joins TRBV2 and TRBJ1-1, with D possibly matching TRBD1 (6 bases). Trimming removed 7 bases from V and 1 base from J, with 16 bases in between. Per the germline V gene, CDR1 is SNHLY and CDR2 is FYNNEI. The CDR3 runs to 15 residues. The CDR3 DNA follows: TGTGCCAGCAAGGGGGTGGGGGGGGAGAACACTGAAGCTTTCTTT. This gives the protein CASKGVGGENTEAFF.

This clonotype was seen at least ten times. The chain couples TRBV3-1 to TRBJ1-1; D perhaps matches TRBD1 (5 bases). From germline, CDR1 is LGHDT and CDR2 YNNKEL (reference sequence). V shed 1 base and J shed 5 bases, with 8 bases lying between them. The CDR3 has 13 residues. The CDR3 loop reads CASSQGGRTEAFF. The CDR3, as DNA: TGTGCCAGCAGCCAAGGGGGCCGGACTGAAGCTTTCTTT.

This clonotype appeared many times. The genes are TRBV7-8 and TRBJ2-1; the match to TRBD1 covers 8 bases. CDR1 is SGHVS, CDR2 FQNEAQ, per germline. Trimming removed 1 base from V and 0 bases from J; junction bases left unmatched: 8. The CDR3 extends over 18 amino acids. Here the CDR3 DNA reads TGTGCCAGCAGCTTAGGCCCCGGTGACAGGGGCTCCTACAATGAGCAGTTCTTC. This codes for CASSLGPGDRGSYNEQFF.

This clonotype was seen at least ten times. The rearrangement joins TRBV18 to TRBJ1-1; D remains unclear. Germline V gives CDR1 KGHSH, CDR2 LQKENI. This CDR3 is 13 amino acids long. V was trimmed by 1 base and J by 5 bases, leaving 8 bases between them. This chain's CDR3 is CASSPLPETEAFF. For the CDR3, the DNA is TGTGCCAGCTCACCACTCCCGGAGACTGAAGCTTTCTTT.

This clonotype was seen at least ten times. The rearrangement uses TRBV2 and TRBJ1-2; D is undetermined. Trimming pared 2 bases from V and 7 bases from J, leaving 2 bases between. The CDR3 length is 10 residues. Germline CDR1 reads SNHLY; CDR2 reads FYNNEI. The CDR3 DNA follows: TGTGCCAGCAGTGAAACTGGCTACACCTTC. Amino acid sequence: CASSETGYTF. Full variable domain (rest looked up from reference TRBV2 and TRBJ1-2): EPEVTQTPSHQVTQMGQEVILRCVPISNHLYFYWYRQILGQKVEFLVSFYNNEISEKSEIFDDQFSVERPDGSNFTLKIRSTKLEDSAMYFCASSETGYTFGSGTRLTVV.

In DNA form, the CDR3 reads TGTGCCAGTAGTACCAGAAACTACCGGGAGCTGTTTTTT. Protein product: CASSTRNYRELFF. V usage is TRBV19 and J usage is TRBJ2-2; D uncertain. The CDR3 runs to 13 residues. V lost 4 bases and J lost 9, with 12 bases in between. The V gene's germline CDR1 is LNHDA and CDR2 SQIVND (reference sequence).

This clonotype was seen ten or more times. This chain links TRBV28 with TRBJ1-3; D is uncertain. V was cut by 7 bases and J by 0 bases, with 10 bases left in between. The CDR3 has 14 residues. Per germline, CDR1 MDHEN and CDR2 SYDVKM. CDR3 amino acids: CASTSRGSGNTIYF. CDR3 DNA sequence: TGTGCCAGCACCTCCCGGGGCTCTGGAAACACCATATATTTT.

This clonotype was counted ten times or more. This sequence joins TRBV30 and TRBJ1-1; D gene uncertain. V gave up 0 bases and J gave up 11 bases, with 10 bases separating them. The CDR3 sequence is 11 residues long. CDR1 and CDR2 (germline): GTSNPN, SVGIG (reference sequence). The CDR3 region has the DNA TGTGCCTGGAGTGTTAGATCTTGGGCTTTCTTT. It specifies CAWSVRSWAFF.

This clonotype was observed at least ten times. The chain joins TRBV20-1 to TRBJ2-1; 10 bases fit TRBD2. Looked up from germline, CDR1 is DFQATT and CDR2 is SNEGSKA (reference sequence). The length of the CDR3 is 13 residues. The CDR3 loop reads CSWGLAPYNEQFF. CDR3 coding DNA: TGCAGCTGGGGACTAGCGCCTTACAATGAGCAGTTCTTC.

This clonotype has ten or more counts. This chain joins TRBV12-3 or TRBV12-4 and TRBJ1-1, with a tentative D call TRBD1 (5 bases). The CDR3 has 13 amino acids. V was trimmed by 6 bases and J by 5 bases, leaving 13 bases between them. The CDR3 DNA sequence: TGTGCCAGCAGCTTAAGGGGAGATACTGAAGCTTTCTTT. It encodes CASSLRGDTEAFF.

The chain uses TRBV3-1 and TRBJ2-4; TRBD1 might be the D (7 bases). V dropped 2 bases and J dropped 9 bases, with 17 bases sitting between them. The germline V gene has CDR1 LGHDT and CDR2 YNNKEL (reference sequence). This CDR3 region has 15 residues. The CDR3 reads CASSQRSGRGAIQYF. DNA for the CDR3: TGTGCCAGCAGCCAAAGATCAGGCAGGGGGGCCATTCAGTACTTC.

This clonotype was seen ten or more times. This sequence joins TRBV3-1 and TRBJ2-5; no firm D call. The V gene lost 6 bases and the J gene lost 7 bases, with 12 bases spanning the gap. CDR1 and CDR2 from the germline V gene are LGHDT and YNNKEL (reference sequence). This CDR3 contains 12 residues. The CDR3 here is CASRPHMMTQYF. CDR3 in DNA: TGTGCCAGCAGACCTCACATGATGACCCAGTACTTC.

This clonotype was found many times. V and J are TRBV5-5 and TRBJ2-5; 7 positions match TRBD2. Per the germline V gene, CDR1 is SGHKS and CDR2 is YYEKEE (reference sequence). Trimming at V came to 3 bases and at J to 4 bases, leaving 9 bases not matched to a gene. CDR3 length equals 15 residues. The CDR3: CASSWGGSGGETQYF. The CDR3 bases are TGTGCCAGCAGCTGGGGGGGGTCTGGGGGAGAGACCCAGTACTTC.

This clonotype was seen only a few times. The chain joins TRBV7-2 to TRBJ2-1, with D unresolved. Germline V lookup: CDR1 SGHTA, CDR2 FQGNSA. The V end was cut by 1 base, the J end by 9 bases, with 13 bases between. The CDR3 extends over 14 amino acids. The CDR3 nucleotides read TGTGCCAGCAGCTTAGGGGTCGCCGTCGCTGAGCAGTTCTTC. Translating gives CASSLGVAVAEQFF.

The gene calls are TRBV3-1 and TRBJ2-5; perhaps TRBD1 as D (6 bases). CDR1 is LGHDT and CDR2 is YNNKEL in the germline V gene (reference sequence). This CDR3 comprises 18 residues. With 0 bases removed from V and 5 bases from J, the gap between germline ends came to 22 bases. The CDR3 DNA sequence: TGTGCCAGCAGCCAAGATCCCCCGGACAGCCGGGATGGGGAGACCCAGTACTTC. Its protein is CASSQDPPDSRDGETQYF.

V is TRBV19 and J is TRBJ1-2; the match to TRBD1 covers 7 bases. This CDR3 region has 15 residues. J was trimmed by 6 bases and V by 5 bases; bases with no gene match: 12. The germline gives CDR1 LNHDA, CDR2 SQIVND (reference sequence). This chain's CDR3 is CASSFREGARDGYTF. The CDR3 DNA sequence: TGTGCCAGTAGTTTCCGGGAGGGGGCCAGGGATGGCTACACCTTC.

This clonotype was counted ten times or more. V usage is TRBV20-1 and J usage is TRBJ2-1; 7 bases agree with TRBD2. Germline assignment: CDR1 DFQATT and CDR2 SNEGSKA (reference sequence). This CDR3 has 15 amino acids. V shed 2 bases, J shed 6 bases, and the junction held 10 bases outside the gene matches. CDR3 coding DNA: TGCAGTGCTAGACCTGGACTAGTTACGGGCAATGAGCAGTTCTTC. Amino acids: CSARPGLVTGNEQFF.

This clonotype appeared a few times. J is TRBJ2-1 and V is TRBV7-9; possible D gene TRBD2, 7 bases. CDR1 is SEHNR, CDR2 FQNEAQ, per germline (reference sequence). The germline V and J ends were trimmed by 4 bases and 3 bases, with 19 bases remaining between them. This CDR3 is 17 amino acids long. The CDR3 DNA reads as TGTGCCAGCAGCTCCAGGAGGGGGGGCGGTGGCTACAATGAGCAGTTCTTC. It is translated as CASSSRRGGGGYNEQFF.

A word on this clonotype: A much larger clone differs from this one at a single base, so this may be a read error. CDR3 sequence: CVSSDRVQDEQYF. The CDR3 DNA sequence: TGTGTCAGCAGCGACAGGGTTCAGGACGAGCAGTACTTC. The V and J genes are TRBV6-1 and TRBJ2-7; TRBD1 aligns across 7 bases. Germline CDR1 reads MNHNS; CDR2 reads SASEGT. This CDR3 contains 13 residues.

This clonotype turned up a few times. The chain couples TRBV7-9 to TRBJ1-3; no clear D. The CDR3 runs 17 residues. Germline V lookup: CDR1 SEHNR, CDR2 FQNEAQ (reference sequence). V shed 4 bases and J shed 0 bases, with 16 bases lying between them. The CDR3 coding sequence is TGTGCCAGCAGCTCACCCGACGGGCGGGGCTCTGGAAACACCATATATTTT. This codes for CASSSPDGRGSGNTIYF.

The rearrangement uses TRBV28 and TRBJ2-1; 14 nucleotides match TRBD2. V was pared by 5 bases and J by 8 bases, with 8 bases of the junction left unmatched. The CDR3 is 16 residues long. CDR1 is MDHEN, CDR2 SYDVKM, per germline. This CDR3 is CASSTPGLAGVDEQFF. Written as DNA, the CDR3 is TGTGCCAGCAGTACTCCGGGACTAGCGGGAGTCGATGAGCAGTTCTTC.

V is TRBV9 and J is TRBJ2-1; 8 nucleotides align to TRBD2. The CDR3 runs to 16 residues. The germline V gene has CDR1 SGDLS and CDR2 YYNGEE. V gave up 3 bases and J gave up 7 bases; unmatched junction bases: 12. CDR3 protein: CASSDSAGEVWNEQFF. The CDR3 bases are TGTGCCAGCAGCGATTCAGCGGGAGAGGTATGGAATGAGCAGTTCTTC.

J is TRBJ2-7 and V is TRBV4-1; 10 nucleotides match TRBD1. The V segment lost 4 bases and the J segment 4 bases; nucleotides outside the gene matches: 13. From germline, CDR1 is MGHRA and CDR2 YSYEKL. This CDR3 region has 17 residues. The CDR3 DNA reads as TGCGCCAGCAGCCGCCTACCCGGGGGGACAGGGGATTACGAGCAGTACTTC. It yields the protein CASSRLPGGTGDYEQYF.

This clonotype occurred many times. This chain uses TRBV27 with TRBJ2-5, with a tentative D call TRBD1 (5 bases). The CDR3 length is 13 residues. The V end was cut by 6 bases, the J end by 1 base, with 9 bases between. The germline V gene has CDR1 MNHEY and CDR2 SMNVEV (reference sequence). The CDR3 region is CASRRQTQETQYF. CDR3 in DNA: TGTGCCAGCAGGAGACAGACCCAAGAGACCCAGTACTTC.

This clonotype was seen a few times. This chain uses TRBV6-1 with TRBJ1-6; the match to TRBD1 covers 8 bases. Germline V lookup: CDR1 MNHNS, CDR2 SASEGT. The CDR3 covers 16 residues. V was clipped by 6 bases and J by 1 base; unmatched bases: 5. CDR3 amino acids: CASRDREWSYNSPLHF. CDR3 nucleotides: TGTGCCAGCAGGGACAGGGAGTGGTCCTATAATTCACCCCTCCACTTT.